The 2 T cell receptor beta chains in this list originate from one sample, sequenced in a study of cytomegalovirus exposure and HLA in healthy donors (TCRdb year 2017). Library method: the immunoSEQ multiplex PCR assay. Held by TCRdb, this immuneACCESS table contains in-frame sequences only and omits some clones. Under half of the omission traces to an unresolved V gene where checked; the cause of the rest is unknown. This sample lists approximately 300,000 clones; about 85% were detected once. The ten top clones hold over 1% of the sample. The sample was PBMCs. All receptors derive from a woman aged 30 to 39 in good health and CMV-seropositive.

This clone has only a few counts. The chain joins TRBV28 to TRBJ1-2; D is ambiguous. V was clipped by 8 bases and J by 8 bases, with 15 bases between them. The CDR3 runs to 12 residues. Germline loops: CDR1 MDHEN, CDR2 SYDVKM. The CDR3, as DNA: TGTGCCAGCTACGGGAAAGCCGGAGGCTACACCTTC. The encoded protein is CASYGKAGGYTF.

This clone was picked up one time. The V and J genes are TRBV5-4 and TRBJ1-3; 9 bases line up with TRBD1. The CDR3 runs to 15 residues. The ends lost 3 bases at V and 2 bases at J; junction bases unmatched: 3. Germline CDR1 is SGHNT and CDR2 is YYREEE (reference sequence). CDR3 sequence reads: CASSSGTGTGNTIYF. Here the CDR3 DNA reads TGTGCCAGCAGCTCCGGGACAGGGACTGGAAACACCATATATTTT.